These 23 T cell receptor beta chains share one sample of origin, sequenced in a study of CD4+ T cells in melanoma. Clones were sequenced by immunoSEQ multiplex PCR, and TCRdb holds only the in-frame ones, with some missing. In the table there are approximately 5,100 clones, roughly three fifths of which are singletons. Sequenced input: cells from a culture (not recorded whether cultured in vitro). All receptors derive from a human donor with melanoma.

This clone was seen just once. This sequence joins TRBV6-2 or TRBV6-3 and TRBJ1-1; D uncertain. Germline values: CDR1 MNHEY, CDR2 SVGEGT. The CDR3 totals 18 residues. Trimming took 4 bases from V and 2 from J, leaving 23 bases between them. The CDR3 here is CASSFFHSVSLHNTEAFF. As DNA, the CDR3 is TGTGCCAGCAGTTTCTTCCACTCCGTCTCACTACATAACACTGAAGCTTTCTTT.

The CDR3 here is CASKRDRGSNQPQHF. DNA for the CDR3: TGTGCCAGCAAGCGGGACAGGGGGAGCAATCAGCCCCAGCATTTT. The chain is built from TRBV2 and TRBJ1-5, with 11 bases aligning to TRBD1. The CDR3 has 15 amino acids. Germline V lookup: CDR1 SNHLY, CDR2 FYNNEI. With 7 bases clipped from V and 1 base from J, the junction kept 3 bases outside the gene matches.

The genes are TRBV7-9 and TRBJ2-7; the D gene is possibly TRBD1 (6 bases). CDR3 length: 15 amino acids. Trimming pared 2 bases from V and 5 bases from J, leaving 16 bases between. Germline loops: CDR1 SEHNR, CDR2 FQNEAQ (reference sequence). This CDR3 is CASSLRAGEVHEQYF. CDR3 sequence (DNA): TGTGCCAGCAGCTTAAGGGCAGGGGAAGTCCACGAGCAGTACTTC. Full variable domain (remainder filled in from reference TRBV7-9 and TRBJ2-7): DTGVSQNPRHKITKRGQNVTFRCDPISEHNRLYWYRQTLGQGPEFLTYFQNEAQLEKSRLLSDRFSAERPKGSFSTLEIQRTEQGDSAMYLCASSLRAGEVHEQYFGPGTRLTVT.

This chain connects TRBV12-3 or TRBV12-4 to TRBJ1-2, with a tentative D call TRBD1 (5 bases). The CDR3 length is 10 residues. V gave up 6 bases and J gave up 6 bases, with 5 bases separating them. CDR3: CASRGDGYTF. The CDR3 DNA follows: TGTGCCAGCAGGGGGGATGGCTACACCTTC.

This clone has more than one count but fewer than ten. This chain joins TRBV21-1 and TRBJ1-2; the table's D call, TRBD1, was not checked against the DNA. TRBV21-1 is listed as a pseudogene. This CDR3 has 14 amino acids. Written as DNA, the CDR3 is TGTGCCAGCAGCAGAGACAGGGTAAGCTATGGCTACACCTTC. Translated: CASSRDRVSYGYTF.

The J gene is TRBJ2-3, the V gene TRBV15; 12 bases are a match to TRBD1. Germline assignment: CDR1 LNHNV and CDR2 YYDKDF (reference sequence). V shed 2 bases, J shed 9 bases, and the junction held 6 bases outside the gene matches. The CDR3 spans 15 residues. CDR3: CATSRTGQGAGTQYF. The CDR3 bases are TGTGCCACCAGCAGAACGGGACAGGGGGCGGGGACGCAGTATTTT.

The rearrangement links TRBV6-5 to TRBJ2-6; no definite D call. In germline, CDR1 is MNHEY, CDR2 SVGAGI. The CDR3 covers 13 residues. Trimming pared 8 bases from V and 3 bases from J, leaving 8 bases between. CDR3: CASGPVGANVLTF. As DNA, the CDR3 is TGTGCCAGCGGCCCCGTTGGGGCCAACGTCCTGACTTTC.

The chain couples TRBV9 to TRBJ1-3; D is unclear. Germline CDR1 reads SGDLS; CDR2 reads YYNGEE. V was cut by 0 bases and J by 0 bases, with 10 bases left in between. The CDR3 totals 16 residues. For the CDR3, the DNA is TGTGCCAGCAGCGTAGCTGGGTTGAGCTCTGGAAACACCATATATTTT. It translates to CASSVAGLSSGNTIYF.

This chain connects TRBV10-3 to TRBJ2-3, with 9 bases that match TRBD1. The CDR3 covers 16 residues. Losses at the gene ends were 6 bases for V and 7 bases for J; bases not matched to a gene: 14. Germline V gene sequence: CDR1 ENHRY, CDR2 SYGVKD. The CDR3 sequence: CAIRPFPGQGGNTQYF. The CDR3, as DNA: TGTGCCATCAGGCCTTTTCCGGGACAGGGAGGGAATACGCAGTATTTT.

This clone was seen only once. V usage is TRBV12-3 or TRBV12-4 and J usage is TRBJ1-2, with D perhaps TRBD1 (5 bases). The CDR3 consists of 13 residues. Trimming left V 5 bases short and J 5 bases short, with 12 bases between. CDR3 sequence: CASSPTESYGYTF. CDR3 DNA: TGTGCCAGCAGTCCGACAGAATCGTATGGCTACACCTTC.

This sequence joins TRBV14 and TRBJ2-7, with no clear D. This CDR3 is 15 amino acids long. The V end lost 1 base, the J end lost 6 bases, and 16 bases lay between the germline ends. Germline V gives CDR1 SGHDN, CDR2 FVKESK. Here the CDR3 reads CASSQGQTLSPEQYF. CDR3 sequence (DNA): TGTGCCAGCAGCCAAGGCCAAACCCTCTCTCCCGAGCAGTACTTC.

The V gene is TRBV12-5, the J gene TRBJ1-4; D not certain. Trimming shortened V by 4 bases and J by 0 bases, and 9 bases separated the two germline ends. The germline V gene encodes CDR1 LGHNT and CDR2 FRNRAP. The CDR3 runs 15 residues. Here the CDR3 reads CASGSKSATNEKLFF. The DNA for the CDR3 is TGTGCTAGTGGTTCTAAGAGTGCAACTAATGAAAAACTGTTTTTT.

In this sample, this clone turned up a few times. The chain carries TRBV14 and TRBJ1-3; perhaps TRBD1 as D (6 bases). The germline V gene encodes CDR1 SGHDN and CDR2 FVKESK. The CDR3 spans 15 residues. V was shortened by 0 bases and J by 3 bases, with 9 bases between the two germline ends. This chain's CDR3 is CASSQEGAFGNTIYF. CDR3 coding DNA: TGTGCCAGCAGCCAAGAGGGGGCCTTTGGAAACACCATATATTTT.

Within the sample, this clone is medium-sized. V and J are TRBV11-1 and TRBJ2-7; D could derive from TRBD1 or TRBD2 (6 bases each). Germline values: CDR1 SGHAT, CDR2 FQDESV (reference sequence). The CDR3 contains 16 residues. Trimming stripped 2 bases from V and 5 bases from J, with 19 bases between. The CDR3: CASSLRSGEAIDEQYF. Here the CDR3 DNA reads TGTGCCAGCAGCTTACGTTCAGGGGAGGCTATTGACGAGCAGTACTTC.

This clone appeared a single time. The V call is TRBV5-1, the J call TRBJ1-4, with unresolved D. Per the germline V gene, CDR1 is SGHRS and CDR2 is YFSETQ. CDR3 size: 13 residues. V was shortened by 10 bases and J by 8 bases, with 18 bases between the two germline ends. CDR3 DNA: TGCGCCTCAAGCCCCGGAGTGGGGGAAAAACTGTTTTTT. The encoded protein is CASSPGVGEKLFF.

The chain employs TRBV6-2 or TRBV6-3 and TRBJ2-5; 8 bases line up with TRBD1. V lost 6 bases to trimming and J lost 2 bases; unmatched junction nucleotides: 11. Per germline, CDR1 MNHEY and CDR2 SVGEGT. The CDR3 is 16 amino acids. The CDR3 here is CASSTADRDNQETQYF. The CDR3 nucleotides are TGTGCCAGCAGCACCGCGGACAGGGACAATCAAGAGACCCAGTACTTC.

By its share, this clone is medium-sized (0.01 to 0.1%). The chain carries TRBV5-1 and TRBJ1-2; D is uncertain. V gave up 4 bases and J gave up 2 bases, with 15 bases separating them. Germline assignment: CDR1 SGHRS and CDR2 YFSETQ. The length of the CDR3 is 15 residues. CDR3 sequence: CASSMGVGGNYGYTF. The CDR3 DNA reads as TGCGCCAGCAGCATGGGCGTTGGAGGGAACTATGGCTACACCTTC.

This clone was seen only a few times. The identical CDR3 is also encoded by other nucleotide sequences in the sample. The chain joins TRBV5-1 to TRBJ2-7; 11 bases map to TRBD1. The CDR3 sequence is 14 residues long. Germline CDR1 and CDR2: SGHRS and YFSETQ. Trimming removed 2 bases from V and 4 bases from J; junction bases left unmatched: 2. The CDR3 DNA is TGCGCCAGCAGCTTTGGGACAGGGGGTTACGAGCAGTACTTC. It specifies CASSFGTGGYEQYF.

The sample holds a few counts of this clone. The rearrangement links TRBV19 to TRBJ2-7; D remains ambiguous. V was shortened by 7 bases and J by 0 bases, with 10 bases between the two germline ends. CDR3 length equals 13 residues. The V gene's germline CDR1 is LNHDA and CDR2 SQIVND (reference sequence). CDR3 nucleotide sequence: TGTGCCAGTACCGGCCCGATCTCCTACGAGCAGTACTTC. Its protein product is CASTGPISYEQYF.

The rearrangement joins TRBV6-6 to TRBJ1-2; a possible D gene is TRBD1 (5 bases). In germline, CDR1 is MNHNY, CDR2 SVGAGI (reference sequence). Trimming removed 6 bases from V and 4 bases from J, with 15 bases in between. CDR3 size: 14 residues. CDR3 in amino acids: CASSEGSTSYGYTF. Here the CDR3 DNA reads TGTGCCAGCAGCGAGGGGTCTACCAGCTATGGCTACACCTTC.

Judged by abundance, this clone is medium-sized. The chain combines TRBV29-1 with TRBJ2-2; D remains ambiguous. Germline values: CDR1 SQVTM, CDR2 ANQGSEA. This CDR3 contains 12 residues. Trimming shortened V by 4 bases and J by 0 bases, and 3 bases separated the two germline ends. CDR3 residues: CSVATNTGELFF. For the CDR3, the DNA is TGCAGCGTTGCAACGAACACCGGGGAGCTGTTTTTT.

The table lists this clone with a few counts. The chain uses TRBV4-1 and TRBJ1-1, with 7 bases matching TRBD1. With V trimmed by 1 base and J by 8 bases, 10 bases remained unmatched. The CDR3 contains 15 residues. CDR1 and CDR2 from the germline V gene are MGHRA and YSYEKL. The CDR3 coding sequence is TGCGCCAGCAGCCAAGCGGACAGGCTTTCCAGGGAAGCTTTCTTT. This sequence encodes CASSQADRLSREAFF.

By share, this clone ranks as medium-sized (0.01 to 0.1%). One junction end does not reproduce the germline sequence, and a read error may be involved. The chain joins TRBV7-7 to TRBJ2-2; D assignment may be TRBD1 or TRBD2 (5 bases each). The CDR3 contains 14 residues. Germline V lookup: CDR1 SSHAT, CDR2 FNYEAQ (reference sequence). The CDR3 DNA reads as TGTGCTAGCAGCTTAGCCACGGGACCCGGGGAGCTGTTTTTT. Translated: CASSLATGPGELFF.